These T cell receptor beta chains were read from a single sample in a study of blood T cell repertoires in COVID-19. Sequencing used immunoSEQ multiplex PCR; TCRdb keeps in-frame clones, though not all of them. The sample contains some 170,000 clones, 80% to 95% of which appear only once. Material: peripheral blood. These receptors were obtained from a woman in her sixties with COVID-19, enrolled during active disease. Both conserved end residues are part of each CDR3. Fields, in order: clone size, D gene, J gene, V gene, CDR3 DNA, CDR3 protein. The D gene is left open where the match is weak. Clone size is shown for a subset of rows, as once, few, many or a class of expanded clone.

NA	NA	TRBJ1-2	TRBV2	TGTGCCAGCAGTGACGACAGGCTCAATGGCTACACCTTC	CASSDDRLNGYTF
NA	TRBD2	TRBJ2-1	TRBV7-2	TGTGCCAGCAGCCTCGGACTAGCGGGGAATAATGAGCAGTTCTTC	CASSLGLAGNNEQFF
NA	TRBD1	TRBJ1-2	TRBV6-1	TGTGCCAGCAGTGACCGGGACAGGGGGTTCTATGGCTACACCTTC	CASSDRDRGFYGYTF
once	NA	TRBJ1-1	TRBV6-6	TGTGCCAGCAGGTCCCGGGACAATGAAGCTTTCTTT	CASRSRDNEAFF
NA	NA	TRBJ2-3	TRBV29-1	TGCAGCGTTGCTACAGGGCCGGGAACAGATACGCAGTATTTT	CSVATGPGTDTQYF
NA	TRBD1	TRBJ2-2	TRBV11-3	TGTGCCAGCAGCCTGCACAGGGGGAGCATCGGGGAGCTGTTTTTT	CASSLHRGSIGELFF
NA	TRBD1	TRBJ1-1	TRBV18	TGTGCCAGCTCACCGGGGGACAGGGTCGCTTTCTTT	CASSPGDRVAFF
NA	NA	TRBJ1-2	TRBV18	TGTGCCAGCTCACCAGGGACGGGAGCTAACTATGGCTACACCTTC	CASSPGTGANYGYTF
NA	NA	TRBJ1-4	TRBV7-2	TGTGCCAGCAGCTTTTCAGTCACTAATGAAAAACTGTTTTTT	CASSFSVTNEKLFF
NA	NA	TRBJ1-3	TRBV7-2	TGTGCCAGCAGCTTATGGGACACCCATGGAAACACCATATATTTT	CASSLWDTHGNTIYF
NA	NA	TRBJ2-1	TRBV6-5	TGTGCCAGCAGAATCATGGGGAGGAATGAGCAGTTCTTC	CASRIMGRNEQFF
NA	TRBD1	TRBJ1-1	TRBV5-6	TGTGCCAGCATCAAACAGGGGGCCAACACTGAAGCTTTCTTT	CASIKQGANTEAFF
NA	TRBD1	TRBJ2-7	TRBV5-8	TGTGCCAGCAGCTTACTCGGGACAGGTTCGAGCTCCTACGAGCAGTACTTC	CASSLLGTGSSSYEQYF
NA	NA	TRBJ1-1	TRBV19	TGTGCCAGTAGTCCCACTCGGACGGGAGGAGCAGCTTTCTTT	CASSPTRTGGAAFF
many	NA	TRBJ1-6	TRBV9	TGTGCCAGCAGCGTAGAGGTGGGGAGTTCACCCCTCCACTTT	CASSVEVGSSPLHF
NA	NA	TRBJ2-3	TRBV21-1	TGTGCCAGCAGCAAAGCGCGGGAGACAGTGCGAACTAGCACAGATACGCAGTATTTT	CASSKARETVRTSTDTQYF
NA	TRBD1	TRBJ1-1	TRBV19	TGTGCCAGTAGTATTGGGAACCTGGGACAGGGCGTGACTGAAGCTTTCTTT	CASSIGNLGQGVTEAFF
NA	NA	TRBJ1-2	TRBV7-2	TGTGCCAGCAGCTTCGGCGGGGCAGGAGCAAATGGCTACACCTTC	CASSFGGAGANGYTF
NA	NA	TRBJ1-1	TRBV5-4	TGTGCCAGCAGTTTGATTGGGCCGAACACTGAAGCTTTCTTT	CASSLIGPNTEAFF
NA	NA	TRBJ2-3	TRBV11-2	TGTGCCAGCAGCTTAGCGAAAGGGGGCACAGATACGCAGTATTTT	CASSLAKGGTDTQYF
NA	NA	TRBJ2-7	TRBV6-2/TRBV6-3	TGTGCCAGCAGCCTATACTCCTACGAGCAGTACTTC	CASSLYSYEQYF
NA	TRBD1	TRBJ1-1	TRBV6-5	TGTGCCAGCAGTTGGACGACAGGGAAGCACACTGAAGCTTTCTTT	CASSWTTGKHTEAFF
NA	TRBD1	TRBJ1-2	TRBV30	TGTGCCTGGACTCAACAGGGGGCGGTTGGCTACACCTTC	CAWTQQGAVGYTF
NA	TRBD2	TRBJ2-3	TRBV24-1	TGTGCCACCAGGCGGGGGTTGATGGGTACGCAGTATTTT	CATRRGLMGTQYF
NA	TRBD1	TRBJ1-1	TRBV6-6	TGTGCCAGCAGTTCCGGCTATTCGACAGGGGGCACTGAAGCTTTCTTT	CASSSGYSTGGTEAFF
NA	NA	TRBJ1-1	TRBV23-1	TGCGCCAGCAGTCAATCGGGTTCAGGGGATAGGAACACTGAAGCTTTCTTT	CASSQSGSGDRNTEAFF
NA	NA	TRBJ1-2	TRBV10-3	TGTGCCATCAGTGAGACGAAACAAGTTCTGGCTGGCTACACCTTC	CAISETKQVLAGYTF